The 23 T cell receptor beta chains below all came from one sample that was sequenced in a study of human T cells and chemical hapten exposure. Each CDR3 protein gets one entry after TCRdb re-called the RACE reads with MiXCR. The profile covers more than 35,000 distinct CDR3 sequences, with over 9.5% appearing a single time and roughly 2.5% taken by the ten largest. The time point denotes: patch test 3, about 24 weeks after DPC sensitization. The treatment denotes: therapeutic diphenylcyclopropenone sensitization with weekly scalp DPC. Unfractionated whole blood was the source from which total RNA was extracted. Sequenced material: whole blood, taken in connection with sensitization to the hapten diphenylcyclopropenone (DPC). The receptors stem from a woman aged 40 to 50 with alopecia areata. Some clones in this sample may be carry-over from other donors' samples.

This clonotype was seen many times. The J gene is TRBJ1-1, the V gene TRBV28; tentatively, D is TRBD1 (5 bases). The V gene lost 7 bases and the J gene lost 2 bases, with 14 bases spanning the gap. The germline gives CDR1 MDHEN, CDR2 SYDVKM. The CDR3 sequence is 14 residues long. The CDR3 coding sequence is TGTGCCAGCAACATAGACAGCCACAACACTGAAGCTTTCTTT. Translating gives CASNIDSHNTEAFF.

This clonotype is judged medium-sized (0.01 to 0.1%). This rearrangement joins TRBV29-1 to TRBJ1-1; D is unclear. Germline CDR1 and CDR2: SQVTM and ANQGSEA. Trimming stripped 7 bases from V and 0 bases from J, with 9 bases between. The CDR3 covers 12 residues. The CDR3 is CSAGDMNTEAFF. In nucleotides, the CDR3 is TGCAGCGCAGGTGACATGAACACTGAAGCTTTCTTT.

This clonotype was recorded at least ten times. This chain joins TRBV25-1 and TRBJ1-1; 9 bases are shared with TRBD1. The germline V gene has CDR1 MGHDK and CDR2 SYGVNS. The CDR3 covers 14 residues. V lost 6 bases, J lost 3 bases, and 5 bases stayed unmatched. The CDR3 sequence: CASRSGQGDTEAFF. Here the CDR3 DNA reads TGTGCCAGCAGGTCGGGACAGGGCGACACTGAAGCTTTCTTT.

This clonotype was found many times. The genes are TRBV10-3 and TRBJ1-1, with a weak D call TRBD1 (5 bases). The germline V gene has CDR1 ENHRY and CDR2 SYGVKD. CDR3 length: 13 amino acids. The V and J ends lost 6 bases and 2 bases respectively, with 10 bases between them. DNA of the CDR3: TGTGCCATCAGAACGACAGACAACACTGAAGCTTTCTTT. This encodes CAIRTTDNTEAFF.

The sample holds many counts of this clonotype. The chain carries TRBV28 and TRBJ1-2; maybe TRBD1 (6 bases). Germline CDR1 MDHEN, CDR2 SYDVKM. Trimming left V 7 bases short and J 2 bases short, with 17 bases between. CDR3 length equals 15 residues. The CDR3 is CASTLPRGLNYGYTF. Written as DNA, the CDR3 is TGTGCCAGCACCCTCCCCAGGGGCCTAAACTATGGCTACACCTTC.

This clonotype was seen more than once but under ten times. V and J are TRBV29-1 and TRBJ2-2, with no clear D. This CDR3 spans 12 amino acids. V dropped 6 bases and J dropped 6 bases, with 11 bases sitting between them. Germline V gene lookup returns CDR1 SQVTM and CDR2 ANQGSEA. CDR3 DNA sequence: TGCAGCGTGGACCGACCTTCCGGGGAGCTGTTTTTT. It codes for CSVDRPSGELFF.

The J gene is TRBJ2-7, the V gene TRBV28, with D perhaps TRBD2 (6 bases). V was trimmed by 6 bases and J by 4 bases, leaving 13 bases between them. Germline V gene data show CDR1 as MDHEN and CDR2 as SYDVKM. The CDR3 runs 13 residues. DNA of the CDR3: TGTGCCAGCAGCCGAGTCGGAGGGTACGAGCAGTACTTC. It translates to CASSRVGGYEQYF.

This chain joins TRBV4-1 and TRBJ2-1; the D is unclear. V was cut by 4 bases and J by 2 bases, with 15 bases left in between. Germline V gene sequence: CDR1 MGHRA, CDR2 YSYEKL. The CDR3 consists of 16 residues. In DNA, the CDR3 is TGCGCCAGCAGCCCAATCCCCCTCGACACCTACAATGAGCAGTTCTTC. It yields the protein CASSPIPLDTYNEQFF.

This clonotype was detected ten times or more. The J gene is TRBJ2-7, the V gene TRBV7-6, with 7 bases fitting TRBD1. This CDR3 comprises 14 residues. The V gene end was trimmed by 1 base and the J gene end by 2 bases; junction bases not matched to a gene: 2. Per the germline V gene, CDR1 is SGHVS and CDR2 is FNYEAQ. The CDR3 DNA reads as TGTGCCAGCAGCTTAGGGGACAGCACCTACGAGCAGTACTTC. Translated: CASSLGDSTYEQYF.

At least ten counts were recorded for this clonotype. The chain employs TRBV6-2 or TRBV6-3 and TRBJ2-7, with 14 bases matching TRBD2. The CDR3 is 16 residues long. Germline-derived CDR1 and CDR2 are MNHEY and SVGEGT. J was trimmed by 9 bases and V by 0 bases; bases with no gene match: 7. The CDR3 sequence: CASSYSFGTSGSVQYF. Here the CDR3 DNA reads TGTGCCAGCAGTTACTCCTTCGGGACTAGCGGGAGCGTGCAGTACTTC.

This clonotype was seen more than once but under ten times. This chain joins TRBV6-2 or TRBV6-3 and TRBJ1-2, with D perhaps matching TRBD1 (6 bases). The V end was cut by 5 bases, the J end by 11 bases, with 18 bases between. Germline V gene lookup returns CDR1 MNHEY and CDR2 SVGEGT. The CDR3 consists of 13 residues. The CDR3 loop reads CASSPTGTLMYTF. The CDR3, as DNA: TGTGCCAGCAGTCCGACCGGGACACTCATGTACACCTTC.

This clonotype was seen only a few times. Written as DNA, the CDR3 is TGTGCCATCAGAACCTCGGACGGTTCTAGCACAGATACGCAGTATTTT. Protein: CAIRTSDGSSTDTQYF. The chain uses TRBV10-3 and TRBJ2-3, with D uncertain. Trimming shortened V by 6 bases and J by 0 bases, and 16 bases separated the two germline ends. Germline CDR1 is ENHRY and CDR2 is SYGVKD. CDR3 length equals 16 residues.

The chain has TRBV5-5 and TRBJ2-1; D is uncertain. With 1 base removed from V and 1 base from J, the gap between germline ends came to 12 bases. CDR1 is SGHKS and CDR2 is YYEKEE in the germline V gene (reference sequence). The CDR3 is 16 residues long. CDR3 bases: TGTGCCAGCAGCTTGTATTTAGGAGTTTCCTACAATGAGCAGTTCTTC. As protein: CASSLYLGVSYNEQFF.

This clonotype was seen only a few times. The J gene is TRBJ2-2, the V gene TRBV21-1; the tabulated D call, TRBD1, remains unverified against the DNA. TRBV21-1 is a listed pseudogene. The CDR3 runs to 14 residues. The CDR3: CASIYRGDTGELFF. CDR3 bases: TGTGCCAGCATATACAGGGGAGATACCGGGGAGCTGTTTTTT.

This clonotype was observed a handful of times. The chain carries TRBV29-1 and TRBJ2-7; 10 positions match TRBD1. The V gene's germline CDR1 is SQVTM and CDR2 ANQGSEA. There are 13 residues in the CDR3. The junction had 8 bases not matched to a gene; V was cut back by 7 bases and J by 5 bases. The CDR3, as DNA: TGCAGCGCGGTCCGGGACAGGGGAAACGAGCAGTACTTC. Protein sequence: CSAVRDRGNEQYF.

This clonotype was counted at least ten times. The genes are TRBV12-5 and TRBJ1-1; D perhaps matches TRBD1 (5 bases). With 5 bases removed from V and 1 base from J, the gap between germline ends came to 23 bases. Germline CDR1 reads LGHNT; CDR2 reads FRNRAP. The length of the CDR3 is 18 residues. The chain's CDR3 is CASGPPGGTPTANTEAFF. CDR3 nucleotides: TGTGCTAGTGGTCCTCCCGGGGGGACCCCTACGGCGAACACTGAAGCTTTCTTT.

This CDR3 reads CASSRGLVFGNEQFF. DNA of the CDR3: TGTGCCAGCAGCCGGGGACTAGTATTCGGCAATGAGCAGTTCTTC. The chain combines TRBV3-1 with TRBJ2-1; 8 bases align to TRBD2. Trimming at V came to 4 bases and at J to 6 bases, leaving 8 bases not matched to a gene. The germline V gene encodes CDR1 LGHDT and CDR2 YNNKEL (reference sequence). This CDR3 region has 15 residues.

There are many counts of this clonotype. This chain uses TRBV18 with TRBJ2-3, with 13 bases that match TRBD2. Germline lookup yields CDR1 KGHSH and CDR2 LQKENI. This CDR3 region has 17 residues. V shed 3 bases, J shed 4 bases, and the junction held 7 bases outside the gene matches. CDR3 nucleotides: TGTGCCAGCTCACCTCGGACTAGCGGGAGCAGGGCAGATACGCAGTATTTT. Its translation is CASSPRTSGSRADTQYF.

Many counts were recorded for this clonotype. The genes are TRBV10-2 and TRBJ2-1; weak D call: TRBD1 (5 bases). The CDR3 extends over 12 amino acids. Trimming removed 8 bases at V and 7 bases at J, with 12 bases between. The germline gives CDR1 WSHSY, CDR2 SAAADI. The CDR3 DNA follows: TGCGCCAGCTGTCAGGGTGGAAATGAGCAGTTCTTC. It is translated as CASCQGGNEQFF.

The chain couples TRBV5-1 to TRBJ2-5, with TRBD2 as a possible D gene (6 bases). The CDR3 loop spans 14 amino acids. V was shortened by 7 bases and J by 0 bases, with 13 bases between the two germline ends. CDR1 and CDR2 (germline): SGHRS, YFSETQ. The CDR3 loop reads CASFFGGNQETQYF. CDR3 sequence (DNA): TGCGCCAGCTTTTTCGGGGGTAACCAAGAGACCCAGTACTTC.

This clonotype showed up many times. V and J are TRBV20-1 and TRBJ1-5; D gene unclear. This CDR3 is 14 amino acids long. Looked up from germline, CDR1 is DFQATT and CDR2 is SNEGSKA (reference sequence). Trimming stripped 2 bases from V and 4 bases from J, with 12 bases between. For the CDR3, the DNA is TGCAGTGCTAGACAGTCCCCGATTAATCAGCCCCAGCATTTT. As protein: CSARQSPINQPQHF.

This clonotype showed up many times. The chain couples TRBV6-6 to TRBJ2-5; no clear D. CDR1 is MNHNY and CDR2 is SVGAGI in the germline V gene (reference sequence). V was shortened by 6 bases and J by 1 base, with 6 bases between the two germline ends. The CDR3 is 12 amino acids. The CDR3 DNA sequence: TGTGCCAGCAGCAAAGCCCAAGAGACCCAGTACTTC. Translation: CASSKAQETQYF.

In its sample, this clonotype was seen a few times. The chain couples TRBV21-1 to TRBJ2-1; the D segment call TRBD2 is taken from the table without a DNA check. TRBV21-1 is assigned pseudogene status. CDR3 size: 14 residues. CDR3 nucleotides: TGTGCCTCCAGGCGGGAGGTTGTCTACAATGAGCAGTTCTTC. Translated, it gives CASRREVVYNEQFF.